This is a list of T cell receptor beta chains from one sample in a study of cytotoxic CD8 clonotypes in ibrutinib-treated CLL. The data were produced by immunoSEQ multiplex PCR, yet TCRdb's version contains in-frame clones alone and is incomplete. Here the sample spans around 91,000 clones, 86% being singletons. Sample: PBMCs, taken before ibrutinib treatment. The receptors come from a human donor with chronic lymphocytic leukemia. Each CDR3 is given with its conserved first and last residue. A D gene is named only where the DNA matches it firmly. Part of the rows lack a size; the others show once, few, many or a class for expanded clones.

CASHRDSRNQPQHF | TGTGCCAGTCACCGGGACAGTCGCAATCAGCCCCAGCATTTT | TRBJ1-5 | 14 | . | TRBD1 | TRBV28
CASSVAYSGSGTGELFF | TGTGCCAGCAGCGTAGCTTACAGCGGGAGCGGCACCGGGGAGCTGTTTTTT | TRBJ2-2 | 17 | once | TRBD2 | TRBV9
CASSGTSGHNEQFF | TGTGCCAGCAGCGGGACTAGCGGGCATAATGAGCAGTTCTTC | TRBJ2-1 | 14 | . | TRBD2 | TRBV7-2
CASCREYTDTQYF | TGTGCCAGCTGTCGGGAGTACACAGATACGCAGTATTTT | TRBJ2-3 | 13 | . | . | TRBV2
CASSQAGTGVKGLFF | TGCGCCAGCAGCCAGGCCGGGACAGGCGTGAAGGGACTGTTTTTT | TRBJ1-4 | 15 | . | TRBD1 | TRBV4-3
CASSGRGEQYF | TGTGCCAGCAGCGGAAGGGGAGAGCAGTACTTC | TRBJ2-7 | 11 | . | . | TRBV7-2
CASSLAPGLNYEQYF | TGTGCCAGCAGCTTAGCCCCGGGACTGAACTACGAGCAGTACTTC | TRBJ2-7 | 15 | . | . | TRBV11-3
CASSLMGRKDEQFF | TGTGCCAGCAGCTTAATGGGACGGAAGGATGAGCAGTTCTTC | TRBJ2-1 | 14 | . | . | TRBV7-2
CSVGRGARTDTQYF | TGCAGCGTTGGGAGAGGAGCCCGCACAGATACGCAGTATTTT | TRBJ2-3 | 14 | . | . | TRBV29-1
CASSYNYGDEQFF | TGTGCCAGCAGTTACAATTATGGGGATGAGCAGTTCTTC | TRBJ2-1 | 13 | . | . | TRBV6-6
CASSIGRVWRETQYF | TGTGCCAGTAGTATAGGAAGGGTGTGGCGAGAGACCCAGTACTTC | TRBJ2-5 | 15 | few | . | TRBV19
CASSLMGTDTQYF | TGTGCCAGCAGCTTAATGGGGACAGATACGCAGTATTTT | TRBJ2-3 | 13 | . | . | TRBV7-2
CASSPTTVTDTQYF | TGTGCCAGCAGCCCCACGACAGTTACAGATACGCAGTATTTT | TRBJ2-3 | 14 | few | . | TRBV7-2
CASSAPRDGTYNEQFF | TGTGCCAGCAGCGCTCCCAGGGACGGAACCTACAATGAGCAGTTCTTC | TRBJ2-1 | 16 | . | . | TRBV9
CASSLGGGNQPQHF | TGTGCCAGCAGCTTAGGTGGAGGCAATCAGCCCCAGCATTTT | TRBJ1-5 | 14 | . | . | TRBV7-9
CASSSSGTTYNEQFF | TGTGCCAGCAGCTCATCCGGGACAACCTACAATGAGCAGTTCTTC | TRBJ2-1 | 15 | once | . | TRBV7-3
CASSHANRAVGNTIYF | TGTGCCAGCAGCCACGCCAACAGGGCCGTTGGAAACACCATATATTTT | TRBJ1-3 | 16 | . | . | TRBV11-3
CASSEGQTYEQYF | TGTGCCAGCAGTGAAGGACAGACCTACGAGCAGTACTTC | TRBJ2-7 | 13 | . | . | TRBV6-1
CASSVRLANTYEQYF | TGTGCCAGCAGTGTGCGGCTAGCGAACACCTACGAGCAGTACTTC | TRBJ2-7 | 15 | . | . | TRBV6-1
CASSARPGQGDNEQFF | TGTGCCAGCAGCGCTAGACCGGGACAGGGTGACAATGAGCAGTTCTTC | TRBJ2-1 | 16 | once | TRBD1 | TRBV9
CAGGRGTGELFF | TGTGCCGGGGGCCGGGGCACCGGGGAGCTGTTTTTT | TRBJ2-2 | 12 | . | . | TRBV19
CASSFGAGRPNTEAFF | TGTGCCAGCAGTTTCGGGGCAGGGAGACCGAACACTGAAGCTTTCTTT | TRBJ1-1 | 16 | . | . | TRBV28
CASSLSPRTGHYEQYF | TGTGCCAGCAGTTTATCCCCACGGACAGGGCACTACGAGCAGTACTTC | TRBJ2-7 | 16 | . | TRBD1 | TRBV27
CASSSPDRMNIQYF | TGTGCCAGCAGTTCTCCGGACAGGATGAACATTCAGTACTTC | TRBJ2-4 | 14 | . | TRBD1 | TRBV27
CSVLRPPTQEDTLIGRNTIYF | TGCAGCGTTCTTAGGCCCCCCACACAGGAGGATACTTTAATTGGTAGAAACACCATATATTTT | TRBJ1-3 | 21 | . | . | TRBV29-1
CASSVELNYGYTF | TGTGCCAGCAGCGTAGAGCTTAACTATGGCTACACCTTC | TRBJ1-2 | 13 | . | . | TRBV9
CASTPGQGVYEQFF | TGTGCCAGCACTCCGGGACAGGGAGTGTATGAGCAGTTCTTC | TRBJ2-1 | 14 | . | TRBD1 | TRBV6-1
CATSRATEPTNTIYF | TGTGCCACCAGCAGAGCAACAGAACCGACAAACACCATATATTTT | TRBJ1-3 | 15 | . | . | TRBV15
CATHDRGGSGNTIYF | TGTGCCACCCACGACAGGGGCGGCTCTGGAAACACCATATATTTT | TRBJ1-3 | 15 | . | TRBD1 | TRBV19
CASSVVGGLAYNEQFF | TGTGCCAGCAGCGTCGTCGGAGGGCTCGCTTACAATGAGCAGTTCTTC | TRBJ2-1 | 16 | . | . | TRBV7-2
CASNGYTF | TGTGCCAGCAATGGCTACACCTTC | TRBJ1-2 | 8 | once | . | TRBV2
CSVEFAHLRYTF | TGCAGCGTTGAATTTGCACACCTCCGGTACACCTTC | TRBJ1-2 | 12 | . | . | TRBV29-1
CSVVEDQGFVNVLTF | TGCAGCGTTGTAGAGGACCAGGGATTTGTCAACGTCCTGACTTTC | TRBJ2-6 | 15 | few | . | TRBV29-1
CASSFMRGEGNQPQHF | TGTGCCAGCAGTTTTATGAGGGGCGAGGGCAATCAGCCCCAGCATTTT | TRBJ1-5 | 16 | . | . | TRBV28
CAWTLPGLATYEQYF | TGTGCCTGGACTCTCCCGGGACTAGCTACCTACGAGCAGTACTTC | TRBJ2-7 | 15 | . | TRBD2 | TRBV30
CASGTSGSPYYNEQFF | TGTGCCAGTGGGACTAGCGGGAGCCCCTACTACAATGAGCAGTTCTTC | TRBJ2-1 | 16 | . | TRBD2 | TRBV19
CASSLGFAGELFF | TGTGCCAGCAGCTTAGGGTTCGCCGGGGAGCTGTTTTTT | TRBJ2-2 | 13 | . | . | TRBV11-3
CAWSRTGRDYGYTF | TGTGCCTGGAGCCGGACAGGGCGGGACTATGGCTACACCTTC | TRBJ1-2 | 14 | few | TRBD1 | TRBV30
CASSFLQGEQYF | TGCGCCAGCAGCTTTCTCCAGGGCGAGCAGTACTTC | TRBJ2-7 | 12 | . | . | TRBV5-1
CSVPFFGELFF | TGCAGCGTTCCGTTTTTCGGGGAGCTGTTTTTT | TRBJ2-2 | 11 | . | . | TRBV29-1
CSVASSGTPNEKLFF | TGCAGCGTCGCGAGTTCCGGGACACCGAATGAAAAACTGTTTTTT | TRBJ1-4 | 15 | . | . | TRBV29-1
CASSVRSPGTGRNTIYF | TGTGCCAGCAGCGTCAGGTCCCCAGGGACAGGGCGAAACACCATATATTTT | TRBJ1-3 | 17 | . | TRBD1 | TRBV9